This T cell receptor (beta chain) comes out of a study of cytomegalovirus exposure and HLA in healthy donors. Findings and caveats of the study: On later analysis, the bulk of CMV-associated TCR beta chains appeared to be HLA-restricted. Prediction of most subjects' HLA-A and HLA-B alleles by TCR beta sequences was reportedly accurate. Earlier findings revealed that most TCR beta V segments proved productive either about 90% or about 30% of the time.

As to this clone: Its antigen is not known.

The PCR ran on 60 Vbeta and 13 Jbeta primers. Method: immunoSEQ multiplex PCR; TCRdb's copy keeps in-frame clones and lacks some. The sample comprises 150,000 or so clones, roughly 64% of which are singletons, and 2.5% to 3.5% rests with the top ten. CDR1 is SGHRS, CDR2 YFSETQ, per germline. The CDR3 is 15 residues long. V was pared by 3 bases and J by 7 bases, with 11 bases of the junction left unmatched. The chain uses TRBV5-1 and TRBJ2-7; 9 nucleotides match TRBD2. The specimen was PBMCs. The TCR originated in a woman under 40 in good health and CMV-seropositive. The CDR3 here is CASSSTSGVRGEQYF. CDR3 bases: TGCGCCAGCAGCTCGACTAGCGGAGTCCGGGGGGAGCAGTACTTC. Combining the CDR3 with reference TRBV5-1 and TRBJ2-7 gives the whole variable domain KAGVTQTPRYLIKTRGQQVTLSCSPISGHRSVSWYQQTPGQGLQFLFEYFSETQRNKGNFPGRFSGRQFSNSRSEMNVSTLELGDSALYLCASSSTSGVRGEQYFGPGTRLTVT.